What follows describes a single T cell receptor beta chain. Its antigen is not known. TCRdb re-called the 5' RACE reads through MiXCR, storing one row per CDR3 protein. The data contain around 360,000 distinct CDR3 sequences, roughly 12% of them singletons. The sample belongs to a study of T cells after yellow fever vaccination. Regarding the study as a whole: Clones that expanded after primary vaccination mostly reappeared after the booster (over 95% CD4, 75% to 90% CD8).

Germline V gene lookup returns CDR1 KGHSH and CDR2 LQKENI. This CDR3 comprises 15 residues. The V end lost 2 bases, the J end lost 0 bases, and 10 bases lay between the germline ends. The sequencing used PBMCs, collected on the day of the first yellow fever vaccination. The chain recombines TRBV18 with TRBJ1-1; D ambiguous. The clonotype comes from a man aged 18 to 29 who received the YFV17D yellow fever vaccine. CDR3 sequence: CASSPASMMNTEAFF. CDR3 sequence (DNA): TGTGCCAGCTCACCAGCCTCGATGATGAACACTGAAGCTTTCTTT.